This T cell receptor beta chain was captured in a study of glioma-infiltrating T cells. Study-wide points: Above-expected tissue-blood divergence occurred in all gliomas, most in low-grade ones.

Amplification of TCR alpha and beta CDR3 regions from RNA used iRepertoire nested multiplex PCR. One entry per CDR3 protein results from TCRdb running MiXCR on the multiplex PCR reads. The top ten hold roughly 15% of the sample, which has roughly 120,000 distinct CDR3 sequences, less than 30% seen once. This CDR3 has 15 residues. V trimming: 3 bases; J trimming: 0 bases; junction bases outside the gene matches: 2. This clonotype was counted at least ten times. The antigen remains unidentified. The receptor was derived from a human donor with low-grade glioma or glioblastoma, undergoing nonglioma brain surgery, or in good health (not recorded which). What was sequenced was glioma tissue, nonneoplastic brain tissue, or PBMCs (not recorded which). J is TRBJ1-1 and V is TRBV12-3 or TRBV12-4; the match to TRBD1 covers 9 bases. DNA for the CDR3: TGTGCCAGCAGTTTTGGACAGGGGATGAACACTGAAGCTTTCTTT. Amino acid sequence: CASSFGQGMNTEAFF.